Listed below are T cell receptor beta chains from one sample, sequenced in a study of T cell changes during pregnancy in multiple sclerosis. Produced via immunoSEQ multiplex PCR; TCRdb's table is partial and in-frame only. The sample consists of 35,000 to 45,000 clones, roughly 92% of them appearing once. The specimen sequenced was peripheral blood. These receptors originate from a female donor with multiple sclerosis, enrolled in a pregnancy study. The CDR3 runs from the conserved cysteine through the conserved F or W. The D gene is left open where the match is weak. Clone size is not always given. Where it is, it says once, few, many or a class for expanded clones.

d_call,clone_size,v_call,cdr3_length,j_call,cdr3_aa,cdr3_nt
-,few,TRBV19,14,TRBJ2-7,CASSIRGAAYEQYF,TGTGCCAGTAGTATCCGGGGGGCAGCCTACGAGCAGTACTTC
-,once,TRBV5-1,15,TRBJ2-1,CASSEDLYSGNEQFF,TGCGCCAGCAGCGAGGATCTTTATTCGGGTAATGAGCAGTTCTTC
TRBD1,-,TRBV19,13,TRBJ1-2,CASSADRVGGYTF,TGTGCCAGTAGTGCGGACAGGGTGGGTGGCTACACCTTC
-,-,TRBV29-1,14,TRBJ1-1,CSVEQGLGDTEAFF,TGCAGCGTTGAACAGGGGCTGGGGGACACTGAAGCTTTCTTT
TRBD2,-,TRBV5-5,16,TRBJ2-2,CASSWVAGAVGGELFF,TGTGCCAGCAGCTGGGTAGCGGGTGCCGTCGGCGGGGAGCTGTTTTTT
-,-,TRBV29-1,12,TRBJ1-1,CSVFREYSEAFF,TGCAGCGTATTCAGGGAGTATTCCGAAGCTTTCTTT
-,few,TRBV5-1,17,TRBJ2-3,CASSLAAAGWVADTQYF,TGCGCCAGCAGCTTGGCCGCTGCAGGGTGGGTGGCAGATACGCAGTATTTT
-,-,TRBV7-2,16,TRBJ2-3,CASSFRPFSPTDTQYF,TGTGCCAGCAGCTTCAGGCCGTTCTCCCCTACAGATACGCAGTATTTT
TRBD1,-,TRBV6-1,15,TRBJ2-2,CASSSAGQGTGELFF,TGTGCCAGCAGCTCAGCGGGACAGGGTACCGGGGAGCTGTTTTTT
-,-,TRBV25-1,13,TRBJ1-2,CASSDRGFYGYTF,TGTGCCAGCAGTGACAGGGGCTTCTATGGCTACACCTTC
-,-,TRBV4-3,15,TRBJ2-1,CASSQVSSSYNEQFF,TGCGCCAGCAGCCAAGTCTCTAGCTCCTACAATGAGCAGTTCTTC
-,-,TRBV2,15,TRBJ1-5,CASSEGTLSRQPQHF,TGTGCCAGCAGTGAAGGGACTCTATCGCGTCAGCCCCAGCATTTT
-,-,TRBV19,13,TRBJ2-3,CASSGSSTDTQYF,TGTGCCAGTAGTGGGAGTAGCACAGATACGCAGTATTTT
-,-,TRBV4-3,12,TRBJ1-1,CASSQDGFTAFF,TGCGCCAGCAGCCAAGATGGATTTACGGCTTTCTTT
TRBD1,-,TRBV7-9,16,TRBJ2-5,CASSSTGGAGAETQYF,TGTGCCAGCAGCTCAACAGGGGGCGCGGGCGCAGAGACCCAGTACTTC
-,-,TRBV30,12,TRBJ1-1,CAWSYMNTEAFF,TGTGCCTGGAGTTACATGAACACTGAAGCTTTCTTT
-,-,TRBV7-2,14,TRBJ2-3,CASSFGLSTDTQYF,TGTGCCAGCAGTTTCGGTTTATCCACAGATACGCAGTATTTT
-,-,TRBV18,12,TRBJ1-2,CASSPELEGYTF,TGTGCCAGCTCACCTGAATTGGAAGGCTACACCTTC
-,-,TRBV9,14,TRBJ2-6,CASSVEPGANVLTF,TGTGCCAGCAGCGTAGAGCCTGGGGCCAACGTCCTGACTTTC
-,-,TRBV19,15,TRBJ2-1,CASSQETRGTNEQFF,TGTGCCAGTAGTCAGGAGACTAGGGGGACCAATGAGCAGTTCTTC
-,-,TRBV4-1,14,TRBJ2-7,CASSQVSPTSTQYF,TGCGCCAGCAGCCAAGTGTCCCCAACCTCGACGCAGTACTTC
TRBD2,-,TRBV7-9,15,TRBJ2-5,CASSFGREHQETQYF,TGTGCCAGCAGCTTTGGGCGGGAGCACCAAGAGACCCAGTACTTC
-,-,TRBV10-2,15,TRBJ1-1,CASSPGKGIFPEAFF,TGCGCCAGCAGTCCCGGGAAGGGGATCTTTCCTGAAGCTTTCTTT
TRBD1,-,TRBV25-1,14,TRBJ1-2,CASSPTGVRYGYTF,TGTGCCAGCAGTCCCACAGGGGTCCGCTATGGCTACACCTTC
TRBD2,once,TRBV2,15,TRBJ2-1,CASSDLGLAFNEQFF,TGTGCCAGCAGTGATTTGGGACTAGCCTTCAATGAGCAGTTCTTC
TRBD2,-,TRBV6-4,16,TRBJ2-3,CASSDSAGGVSDTQYF,TGTGCCAGCAGTGACTCGGCGGGAGGAGTGTCAGATACGCAGTATTTT
-,-,TRBV7-9,16,TRBJ2-5,CASSFGTVGETETQYF,TGTGCCAGCAGCTTCGGAACCGTCGGGGAGACGGAGACCCAGTACTTC
-,-,TRBV2,13,TRBJ2-5,CASSEEGGETQYF,TGTGCCAGCAGTGAAGAGGGGGGAGAGACCCAGTACTTC
-,-,TRBV7-9,15,TRBJ2-1,CASSLAWASVNEQFF,TGTGCCAGCAGCTTAGCGTGGGCTAGCGTCAATGAGCAGTTCTTC
-,-,TRBV5-6,12,TRBJ2-7,CASSLGRSEQYF,TGTGCCAGCAGCCTCGGGCGATCCGAGCAGTACTTC
-,-,TRBV6-5,11,TRBJ1-4,CASTELEKLFF,TGTGCCAGCACCGAACTTGAAAAACTGTTTTTT
TRBD1,-,TRBV5-1,15,TRBJ2-2,CASSLGQGYTGELFF,TGCGCCAGCAGCTTGGGACAGGGGTACACCGGGGAGCTGTTTTTT
-,-,TRBV6-5,13,TRBJ2-7,CASSPEGNYEQYF,TGTGCCAGCAGCCCGGAGGGGAACTACGAGCAGTACTTC
-,-,TRBV30,13,TRBJ2-5,CAWSATGQETQYF,TGTGCCTGGAGTGCGACTGGACAAGAGACCCAGTACTTC
-,-,TRBV9,15,TRBJ2-5,CASSPGDLGPETQYF,TGTGCCAGCAGCCCCGGGGATTTGGGGCCAGAGACCCAGTACTTC
TRBD2,-,TRBV14,14,TRBJ2-5,CASSHSGRVETQYF,TGTGCCAGCAGCCATAGCGGGAGGGTGGAGACCCAGTACTTC
TRBD2,-,TRBV5-1,14,TRBJ2-7,CASSPSGPILEQYF,TGCGCCAGCAGTCCTAGCGGACCTATCTTGGAGCAGTACTTC
-,-,TRBV6-6,16,TRBJ2-7,CASNDLGSAGHYEQYF,TGTGCCAGCAACGATCTGGGGAGCGCGGGACACTACGAGCAGTACTTC
TRBD2,-,TRBV7-2,16,TRBJ2-5,CASSPTSGRAQETQYF,TGTGCCAGCAGCCCGACTAGCGGGAGGGCCCAAGAGACCCAGTACTTC
TRBD2,-,TRBV19,17,TRBJ2-1,CASSMVAGQGKNNEQFF,TGTGCCAGTAGTATGGTAGCGGGCCAGGGTAAAAACAATGAGCAGTTCTTC
-,once,TRBV27,16,TRBJ1-1,CASSLSRGARNTEAFF,TGTGCCAGCAGTTTATCGCGGGGGGCCCGGAACACTGAAGCTTTCTTT
-,-,TRBV5-6,14,TRBJ2-5,CASSLRAVQETQYF,TGTGCCAGCAGCTTGAGGGCAGTTCAAGAGACCCAGTACTTC
-,-,TRBV5-4,17,TRBJ2-4,CASSLAREDRTKNIQYF,TGTGCCAGCAGCCTAGCAAGGGAGGATAGGACCAAAAACATTCAGTACTTC
-,-,TRBV6-6,14,TRBJ1-5,CASKQGDSNQPQHF,TGTGCCAGTAAACAGGGAGATAGCAATCAGCCCCAGCATTTT